This is a list of T cell receptor beta chains from one sample in a study of T cells in Graves' hyperthyroidism and ophthalmopathy. Each CDR3 protein gets one entry after TCRdb re-called the multiplex PCR reads with MiXCR. The sample includes about 380,000 distinct CDR3 sequences, 14% seen only once; the top ten take roughly 9.6%. The source material was blood. Every receptor here comes from a woman in her sixties or seventies with Graves' hyperthyroidism. Both conserved end residues are part of each CDR3. A D gene is named only where the DNA matches it firmly. Size is stated for part of the rows, as once, few or many counts, or as a class when the clone is expanded.

V gene	clone size	J gene	D gene	CDR3 protein
TRBV11-2	many	TRBJ2-2	-	CASSLAGTGELFF
TRBV5-1	-	TRBJ2-5	TRBD2	CASSLGALAGQETQYF
TRBV5-1	many	TRBJ1-3	TRBD1	CASSLNDRDPGNTIYF
TRBV6-8	few	TRBJ2-4	TRBD1	CAGFSPRTGHQDIQYF
TRBV28	many	TRBJ1-2	TRBD1	CASSSSGTGGEYYGYTF
TRBV4-2	many	TRBJ2-7	-	CASSPPPGDSYEQYF
TRBV28	many	TRBJ2-1	TRBD2	CASSPTGGSDHNEQFF
TRBV3-1	-	TRBJ2-2	-	CASSQDPGTGELFF
TRBV7-9	-	TRBJ2-6	TRBD1	CASSWGTGNSGANVLTF
TRBV7-8	many	TRBJ2-1	-	CASSLEWVWAGSGEQFF
TRBV7-8	many	TRBJ2-5	TRBD1	CASSLTRTGSGKTQYF
TRBV11-2	many	TRBJ1-2	-	CASSLEGSATGGYTF
TRBV11-3	many	TRBJ2-7	TRBD2	CASSLVRGLAGGPYEQYF
TRBV11-2	many	TRBJ2-1	-	CASSFTGLGEQFF
TRBV5-6	-	TRBJ2-3	-	CASSIPSGDSTDTQYF
TRBV6-2/TRBV6-3	many	TRBJ1-5	TRBD1	CASSYSGQGPPGSNQPQHF
TRBV28	many	TRBJ1-2	-	CASRSGPAYGYTF
TRBV12-3/TRBV12-4	-	TRBJ2-7	TRBD2	CASSGGGGTGLAGGGSYEQYF
TRBV12-3/TRBV12-4	many	TRBJ1-1	-	CASTSYLGTEAFF
TRBV5-1	few	TRBJ2-3	-	CASRPQGTRSDTQYF
TRBV11-2	many	TRBJ1-1	-	CASSLVVGTPGTEAFF
TRBV5-1	few	TRBJ2-3	TRBD1	CASSFSQGAGTDTQYF
TRBV12-3/TRBV12-4	-	TRBJ1-2	TRBD1	CASSGTGGSSYTF
TRBV5-4	many	TRBJ2-2	-	CASSLVGAGELFF
TRBV3-1	few	TRBJ2-1	TRBD2	CARGTSGSDEQFF
TRBV6-1	many	TRBJ2-1	TRBD2	CASSEVVGATGTSGRRGDEQFF
TRBV28	-	TRBJ2-1	-	CASSFIRRRGNEQVF
TRBV9	many	TRBJ2-1	TRBD2	CASSATSGSNEQFF
TRBV11-2	many	TRBJ2-1	TRBD2	CASSLNFGGSYNEQFF
TRBV20-1	-	TRBJ1-1	TRBD1	CSAYRGLDTEAFF
TRBV7-3	-	TRBJ2-7	-	CARPGRSTREQYF
TRBV7-2	many	TRBJ2-3	TRBD2	CAGGGASTDTQYF
TRBV24-1	few	TRBJ2-2	-	CATRGHGETTGELFF
TRBV14	few	TRBJ2-5	-	CASSLRLEETQYF
TRBV7-9	many	TRBJ2-5	TRBD2	CASSLAELAGSGETQYF
TRBV7-8	many	TRBJ1-1	-	CASSLSPLGRLNTEAFF
TRBV7-6	-	TRBJ1-6	TRBD1	CTSSLATGENSPLHF
TRBV12-5	many	TRBJ1-5	-	CASSLGVSQPQHF
TRBV29-1	many	TRBJ2-5	-	CSARDGYQETQYF
TRBV7-9	many	TRBJ2-1	-	CASSLGVNGNEQFF
TRBV2	few	TRBJ1-2	TRBD1	CASSGQGSYGYTF
TRBV27	-	TRBJ2-6	TRBD1	CTSSSRGSGANVLTF
TRBV3-1	many	TRBJ1-1	-	CASSLHGKGTEAFF
TRBV29-1	many	TRBJ2-3	-	CSAVSVDTQYF
TRBV6-1	many	TRBJ1-2	-	CALRAGSYGYTF
TRBV12-3/TRBV12-4	many	TRBJ1-1	-	CASSLGGLGTEAFF
TRBV11-3	-	TRBJ2-5	-	CASSRGAKETQYF